These T cell receptor beta chains were read from a single sample in a study of PD-1 blockade in classical Hodgkin lymphoma. The assay was immunoSEQ multiplex PCR, and TCRdb's table has in-frame clones only and misses some. The sample has about 32,000 clones, roughly 92% seen once. Material: CD4+ T cells from blood, obtained before the fourth cycle of nivolumab. Receptors were obtained from a human donor with classical Hodgkin lymphoma. Both conserved end residues are part of each CDR3. A D gene is named only where the DNA matches it firmly. The size of a clone is reported for some rows only, either as once, few or many, or as a class for expanded clones.

TGTGCCAGCAGCTCTCGGACTAGCGGGAGGGCCATGTTCTTC,CASSSRTSGRAMFF,TRBV11-2,TRBD2,.,TRBJ2-1
TGTGCTAGCAGCTCCGGACGCCAGGGCACCGGGGAGCTGTTTTTT,CASSSGRQGTGELFF,TRBV7-7,.,once,TRBJ2-2
TGTGCCAGCAGGCTACAGGGAGACAATCAGCCCCAGCATTTT,CASRLQGDNQPQHF,TRBV2,.,.,TRBJ1-5
TGCAGCGTTGAACCAAATAATAGAGAGACCCAGTACTTC,CSVEPNNRETQYF,TRBV29-1,.,.,TRBJ2-5
TGCGCCAGCAGCTCGGGCGCCAGCTCCTACAATGAGCAGTTCTTC,CASSSGASSYNEQFF,TRBV5-1,.,.,TRBJ2-1
TGTGCCAGCAGCAAAGCGCGAGGGGTAGGCCCAGAGACCCAGTACTTC,CASSKARGVGPETQYF,TRBV21-1,.,.,TRBJ2-5
TGTGCCAGCAGCTTATCTGGCCCCGGTGAAGCTTTCTTT,CASSLSGPGEAFF,TRBV7-9,.,few,TRBJ1-1
TGCGCCAGCAGCTTGGCCTCAGGGACAGGGCCTTACGAGCAGTACTTC,CASSLASGTGPYEQYF,TRBV5-1,TRBD1,.,TRBJ2-7
TGTGCCAGCAGCTCCCGGGACTTAAAAAAATCCACTAATGAAAAACTGTTTTTT,CASSSRDLKKSTNEKLFF,TRBV7-9,.,.,TRBJ1-4
TGCGCCAGCAGCCAAGATCGGGCGGGAGAAGTCGTTGATGAGCAGTTCTTC,CASSQDRAGEVVDEQFF,TRBV4-1,TRBD2,.,TRBJ2-1
TGTGCCAGCATCCAAGACAGGTTTCCCTACGAGCAGTACTTC,CASIQDRFPYEQYF,TRBV6-5,.,.,TRBJ2-7
TGCGCCATCCTGGGACTAGCGGGAGGCAACGCCTACGAGCAGTACTTC,CAILGLAGGNAYEQYF,TRBV10-2,TRBD2,.,TRBJ2-7
TGTGCCAGCAGCTTAAGGGGAGGCTCTGGGGCCAACGTCCTGACTTTC,CASSLRGGSGANVLTF,TRBV7-6,.,.,TRBJ2-6
TGTGCCAGCAGCCACCCCGATTTAGGAAGTAATGAAAAACTGTTTTTT,CASSHPDLGSNEKLFF,TRBV5-4,.,.,TRBJ1-4
TGTGCCAGCTCACCGGCTAGCGGAAGAAAAGAGACCCAGTACTTC,CASSPASGRKETQYF,TRBV18,TRBD2,.,TRBJ2-5
TGTGCCAGCAGTCCTCTAGCGGGAGGGGGTACAGATACGCAGTATTTT,CASSPLAGGGTDTQYF,TRBV25-1,TRBD2,.,TRBJ2-3
TGTGCCATCAGTTCGGGGCAGGAAGAGACCCAGTACTTC,CAISSGQEETQYF,TRBV10-3,.,.,TRBJ2-5
TGTGCCAGCAGTCGAACAGGGTATGGGTCCTACGAGCAGTACTTC,CASSRTGYGSYEQYF,TRBV2,.,.,TRBJ2-7
TGCGCCAGCAGCCAGGGGTCGAGGTTGTCGGGAGAGAGGTATGGCTACACCTTC,CASSQGSRLSGERYGYTF,TRBV5-1,.,.,TRBJ1-2
TGTGCCAGCAGTGAAGGGACAGGGTATAACTATGGCTACACCTTC,CASSEGTGYNYGYTF,TRBV6-1,TRBD1,.,TRBJ1-2
TGTGCCAGTAGTCTGGGGACTAGCCTTACGGAGCAGTTCTTC,CASSLGTSLTEQFF,TRBV19,TRBD2,.,TRBJ2-1
TGTGCCAGCAGCCCCAGACGACTAGCCTCTGAGCAGTTCTTC,CASSPRRLASEQFF,TRBV5-6,TRBD2,.,TRBJ2-1
TGCGCCAGCAGCCAAGTAGGGACAGGGAAGGCTAGTGGAATCGGGGAGCTGTTTTTT,CASSQVGTGKASGIGELFF,TRBV4-1,TRBD1,.,TRBJ2-2
TGTGCCAGCAGCGGGGCCAGGGGAGTGAACACTGAAGCTTTCTTT,CASSGARGVNTEAFF,TRBV11-2,.,.,TRBJ1-1
TGTGCCAGCTCACCCTACGTCTCGGGGGACACTGAAGCTTTCTTT,CASSPYVSGDTEAFF,TRBV18,.,.,TRBJ1-1
TGTGCCAGCCAGGGGGGCAGCGGGAGGCGACAAGAGACCCAGTACTTC,CASQGGSGRRQETQYF,TRBV21-1,.,once,TRBJ2-5
TGTGCCAGTTCGGACTCCCGGAATGAAAAACTGTTTTTT,CASSDSRNEKLFF,TRBV28,.,.,TRBJ1-4
TGCAGCGTTGAAGATCAGGCGGGAGCTGCCTACGAGCAGTACTTC,CSVEDQAGAAYEQYF,TRBV29-1,TRBD2,.,TRBJ2-7
TGTGCCTGGAGTGTACCGGGGGGCCAGCCCCAGCATTTT,CAWSVPGGQPQHF,TRBV30,.,.,TRBJ1-5
TGCGCCAGCAGCTCCTCATCAGGGACAGCATCATCCGGAAACACCATATATTTT,CASSSSSGTASSGNTIYF,TRBV5-1,TRBD1,.,TRBJ1-3
TGCGCCAGCAGCTTATTCGCGGCGACCTACGAGCAGTACTTC,CASSLFAATYEQYF,TRBV5-1,.,.,TRBJ2-7